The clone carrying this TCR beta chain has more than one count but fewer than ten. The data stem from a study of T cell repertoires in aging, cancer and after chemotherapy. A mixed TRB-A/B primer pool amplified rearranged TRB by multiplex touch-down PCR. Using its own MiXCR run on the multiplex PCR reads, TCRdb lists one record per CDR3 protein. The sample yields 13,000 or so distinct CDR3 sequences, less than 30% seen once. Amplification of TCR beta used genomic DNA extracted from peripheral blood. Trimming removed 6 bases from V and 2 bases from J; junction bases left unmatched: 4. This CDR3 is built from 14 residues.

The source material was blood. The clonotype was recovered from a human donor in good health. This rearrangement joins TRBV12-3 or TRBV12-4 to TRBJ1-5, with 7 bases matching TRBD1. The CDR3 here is CASSPTGGNQPQHF. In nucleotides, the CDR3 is TGTGCCAGCAGCCCCACAGGGGGCAATCAGCCCCAGCATTTT.